These 7 T cell receptor beta chains originate from one sample sequenced in a study of blood T cell repertoires in COVID-19. The protocol was immunoSEQ multiplex PCR, while the TCRdb copy is restricted to in-frame clones and leaves out a portion. The sample holds tens of thousands of clones, 75% to 85% seen once. What was sequenced was peripheral blood. All receptors come from a man aged 80 or over with COVID-19, enrolled during active disease.

This clone was counted between two and nine times. The chain is built from TRBV28 and TRBJ2-1; TRBD1 aligns across 7 bases. CDR1 MDHEN and CDR2 SYDVKM come from the germline V gene. CDR3 length: 15 residues. V trimming: 4 bases; J trimming: 5 bases; junction bases outside the gene matches: 8. This chain's CDR3 is CASSSAGTENNEQFF. Written as DNA, the CDR3 is TGTGCCAGCAGTTCTGCCGGGACAGAAAACAATGAGCAGTTCTTC.

This chain uses TRBV6-6 with TRBJ1-1; the D gene is possibly TRBD1 (6 bases). The germline V and J ends were trimmed by 7 bases and 6 bases, with 15 bases remaining between them. Germline assignment: CDR1 MNHNY and CDR2 SVGAGI (reference sequence). The CDR3 has 13 residues. The DNA for the CDR3 is TGTGCCAGCATTGTTCATGGGGGCGCTGAAGCTTTCTTT. It codes for CASIVHGGAEAFF.

This clone was seen once. The J gene is TRBJ2-7, the V gene TRBV27; possible D gene TRBD2, 10 bases. The CDR3 contains 20 residues. V lost 4 bases to trimming and J lost 6 bases, with 34 bases between them. Germline V gives CDR1 MNHEY, CDR2 SMNVEV (reference sequence). The CDR3 region is CASSSWGDRGGLAGAGEQYF. The DNA of the CDR3 is TGTGCCAGCAGTTCCTGGGGCGACAGGGGGGGTCTAGCGGGAGCGGGCGAGCAGTACTTC.

The chain combines TRBV20-1 with TRBJ1-4; 8 bases are shared with TRBD1. Losses at the gene ends were 5 bases for V and 1 base for J; bases not matched to a gene: 3. The CDR3 loop spans 14 amino acids. CDR1 and CDR2 (germline): DFQATT, SNEGSKA (reference sequence). This CDR3 is CSAGDRGTNEKLFF. The CDR3 DNA reads as TGCAGTGCTGGTGACAGGGGAACTAATGAAAAACTGTTTTTT.

The V call is TRBV19, the J call TRBJ2-7; D remains ambiguous. The CDR3 contains 12 residues. Trimming took off 3 bases at V and 6 bases at J, with 9 bases between the two ends. Germline V gene sequence: CDR1 LNHDA, CDR2 SQIVND (reference sequence). The CDR3 bases are TGTGCCAGTAGTATCGTCGGGTCCGAGCAGTACTTC. Protein sequence: CASSIVGSEQYF.

This clone was detected once. The chain couples TRBV6-6 to TRBJ1-1; D is ambiguous. V lost 5 bases to trimming and J lost 10 bases, with 17 bases between them. Germline values: CDR1 MNHNY, CDR2 SVGAGI (reference sequence). The CDR3 length is 13 residues. CDR3 in amino acids: CASSRGHAGGAFF. The CDR3 DNA reads as TGTGCCAGCAGTCGTGGCCACGCAGGTGGAGCTTTCTTT.

The chain combines TRBV30 with TRBJ2-1, with TRBD2 matching over 13 bases. J lost 5 bases, V lost 4 bases, and 5 bases had no gene match. Germline-derived CDR1 and CDR2 are GTSNPN and SVGIG (reference sequence). The CDR3 loop spans 15 amino acids. CDR3 nucleotides: TGTGCCTGGACTATCGGACTAGCGGGGGACAATGAGCAGTTCTTC. Encoded protein: CAWTIGLAGDNEQFF.